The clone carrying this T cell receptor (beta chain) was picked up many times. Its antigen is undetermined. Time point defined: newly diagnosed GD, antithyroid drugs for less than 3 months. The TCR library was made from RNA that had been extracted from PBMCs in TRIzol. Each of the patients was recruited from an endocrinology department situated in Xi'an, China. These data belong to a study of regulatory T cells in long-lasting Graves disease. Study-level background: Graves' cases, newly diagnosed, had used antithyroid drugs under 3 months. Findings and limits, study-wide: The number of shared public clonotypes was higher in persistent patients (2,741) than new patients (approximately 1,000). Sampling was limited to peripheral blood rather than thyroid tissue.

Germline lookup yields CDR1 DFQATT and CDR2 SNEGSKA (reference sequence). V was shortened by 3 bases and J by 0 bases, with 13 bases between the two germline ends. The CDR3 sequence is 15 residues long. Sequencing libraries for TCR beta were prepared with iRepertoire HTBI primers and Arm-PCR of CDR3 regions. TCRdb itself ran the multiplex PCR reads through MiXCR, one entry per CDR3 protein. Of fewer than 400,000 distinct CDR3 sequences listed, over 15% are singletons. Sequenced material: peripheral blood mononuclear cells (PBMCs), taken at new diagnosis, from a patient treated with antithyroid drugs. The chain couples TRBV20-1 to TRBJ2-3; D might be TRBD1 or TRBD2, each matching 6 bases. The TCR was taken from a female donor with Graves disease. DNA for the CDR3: TGCAGTGCTAGCACAGGGAGGTCTAGCACAGATACGCAGTATTTT. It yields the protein CSASTGRSSTDTQYF.